The entry below gives a single TCR beta chain sequence along with its context. Trimming left V 9 bases short and J 0 bases short, with 8 bases between. In germline, CDR1 is MGHDK, CDR2 SYGVNS. The CDR3 consists of 13 residues. The entry originates in a study of blood T cell repertoires in COVID-19. Study context: The samples span acute and convalescent COVID-19 from the United States, Italy and Spain. The analysed material was cDNA or gDNA that came from T cells, B-cell-depleted T cells, or PBMCs.

In the source study's methods: Amplification with reference gene primers provided the estimates of nucleated cell counts. The protocol was immunoSEQ multiplex PCR, while the TCRdb copy is restricted to in-frame clones and leaves out a portion. V and J calls and clone size follow that table, whereas D and trimming were derived from the DNA. The table includes about 190,000 clones, about 85% detected once. The sample was peripheral blood. This clonotype was obtained from a man aged 25 to 40 with acute or convalescent COVID-19. V usage is TRBV25-1 and J usage is TRBJ2-2; D may be TRBD1 (5 bases). The CDR3 region is CASDSANTGELFF. CDR3 coding DNA: TGTGCCAGTGACAGCGCGAACACCGGGGAGCTGTTTTTT.